The 25 T cell receptor beta chains in this list originate from one sample, sequenced in a study of cytomegalovirus exposure and HLA in healthy donors. The PCR contained 60 Vbeta and 13 Jbeta primers. The assay was immunoSEQ multiplex PCR, and TCRdb's table has in-frame clones only and misses some. Of roughly 110,000 clones listed, approximately 80% are singletons. The sequenced material came from PBMCs. These receptors were taken from a man between 60 and 70 years old in good health and CMV-seronegative.

The chain employs TRBV6-5 and TRBJ2-3; 7 bases map to TRBD1. Germline assignment: CDR1 MNHEY and CDR2 SVGAGI. The CDR3 runs 13 residues. With V trimmed by 6 bases and J by 3 bases, 3 bases remained unmatched. CDR3 nucleotides: TGTGCCAGCAGGCCAGGGGGTACAGATACGCAGTATTTT. As protein: CASRPGGTDTQYF.

This clone was detected once. This chain links TRBV5-1 with TRBJ1-4; 10 nucleotides agree with TRBD1. The germline V gene has CDR1 SGHRS and CDR2 YFSETQ. After removal of 6 bases from V and 5 bases from J, the junction contained 7 bases not matched to a gene. The CDR3 runs to 15 residues. The CDR3 is CASTPLGQGNEKLFF. The DNA of the CDR3 is TGCGCCAGCACCCCTCTGGGACAGGGGAATGAAAAACTGTTTTTT.

CDR3 nucleotides: TGTGCCAGCAGTGATAGGGGTTTGGCAGATACGCAGTATTTT. As protein: CASSDRGLADTQYF. The rearrangement links TRBV2 to TRBJ2-3, with D maybe TRBD1 (5 bases). The V gene lost 3 bases and the J gene lost 4 bases, with 11 bases spanning the gap. Germline CDR1 is SNHLY and CDR2 is FYNNEI. The CDR3 length is 14 residues.

The gene calls are TRBV28 and TRBJ2-1; the D gene is possibly TRBD2 (5 bases). The CDR3 runs to 15 residues. Germline V gene sequence: CDR1 MDHEN, CDR2 SYDVKM. Trimming pared 2 bases from V and 5 bases from J, leaving 13 bases between. The CDR3 region is CASSLPRERDNEQFF. The CDR3 DNA is TGTGCCAGCAGTTTACCGAGGGAAAGGGACAATGAGCAGTTCTTC.

The CDR3 region is CASSHRDRHTEAFF. CDR3 nucleotide sequence: TGTGCCAGCAGTCACCGGGACAGGCACACTGAAGCTTTCTTT. The chain links TRBV6-6 to TRBJ1-1; 8 nucleotides align to TRBD1. After removal of 5 bases from V and 3 bases from J, the junction contained 5 bases not matched to a gene. CDR3 length: 14 residues. Germline lookup yields CDR1 MNHNY and CDR2 SVGAGI (reference sequence).

The gene calls are TRBV25-1 and TRBJ2-7; 10 nucleotides agree with TRBD1. V shed 1 base and J 4 bases; nucleotides not matched to a gene: 1. Germline assignment: CDR1 MGHDK and CDR2 SYGVNS. The length of the CDR3 is 14 residues. The CDR3 region is CASSEWDRGYEQYF. For the CDR3, the DNA is TGTGCCAGCAGTGAATGGGACAGGGGTTACGAGCAGTACTTC.

This clone was seen a handful of times. This chain uses TRBV4-3 with TRBJ1-4; 9 bases map to TRBD1. The germline V gene has CDR1 LGHNA and CDR2 YSLEER. The CDR3 extends over 15 amino acids. J was trimmed by 7 bases and V by 0 bases; bases with no gene match: 3. The CDR3 region is CASSQEGQGGEKLFF. For the CDR3, the DNA is TGCGCCAGCAGCCAAGAGGGACAGGGTGGTGAAAAACTGTTTTTT.

The CDR3 region has the DNA TGTGCCAGCAGCTTCGGACAGGGGTCTCCCCTCCACTTT. Its translation is CASSFGQGSPLHF. The chain links TRBV7-2 to TRBJ1-6; 9 bases are a match to TRBD1. Trimming at V came to 3 bases and at J to 13 bases, leaving 4 bases not matched to a gene. The CDR3 contains 13 residues. Per the germline V gene, CDR1 is SGHTA and CDR2 is FQGNSA.

Only one count was recorded for this clone. The rearrangement joins TRBV5-1 to TRBJ2-1, with unresolved D. Trimming stripped 1 base from V and 5 bases from J, with 10 bases between. The germline CDR1 and CDR2 sequences are SGHRS and YFSETQ. The CDR3 sequence is 14 residues long. CDR3 loop: CASSLLVANNEQFF. The CDR3, as DNA: TGCGCCAGCAGCTTGCTGGTCGCGAACAATGAGCAGTTCTTC.

This chain links TRBV6-6 with TRBJ1-1; 8 positions agree with TRBD1. Germline lookup yields CDR1 MNHNY and CDR2 SVGAGI (reference sequence). The length of the CDR3 is 13 residues. V trimming: 2 bases; J trimming: 11 bases; junction bases outside the gene matches: 7. DNA for the CDR3: TGTGCCAGCAGTTACGTGGTTCAGGGGGCGGCTTTCTTT. This gives the protein CASSYVVQGAAFF.

V is TRBV7-3 and J is TRBJ2-3; the D gene is possibly TRBD1 (5 bases). The CDR3 covers 16 residues. Trimming left V 0 bases short and J 0 bases short, with 10 bases between. Germline V CDR1 and CDR2: SGHTA, FQGTGA. CDR3 sequence reads: CASSLTQGRSTDTQYF. The CDR3 coding sequence is TGTGCCAGCAGCTTAACCCAGGGAAGGAGCACAGATACGCAGTATTTT.

The J gene is TRBJ2-3, the V gene TRBV9, with D possibly being TRBD2 (7 bases). V shed 0 bases and J shed 0 bases, with 14 bases lying between them. This CDR3 region has 17 residues. From germline, CDR1 is SGDLS and CDR2 YYNGEE. CDR3 amino acids: CASSVGGGQGSTDTQYF. The CDR3 nucleotides are TGTGCCAGCAGCGTAGGGGGGGGGCAGGGAAGCACAGATACGCAGTATTTT.

The genes are TRBV7-2 and TRBJ1-1; 7 bases are shared with TRBD1. The J segment lost 2 bases and the V segment lost 1 base, leaving 4 bases of the junction unmatched. The CDR3 is made up of 15 amino acids. Germline V gene lookup returns CDR1 SGHTA and CDR2 FQGNSA. CDR3 sequence reads: CASSLVAGGNTEAFF. CDR3 sequence (DNA): TGTGCCAGCAGCTTAGTCGCAGGGGGAAACACTGAAGCTTTCTTT.

V is TRBV4-2 and J is TRBJ2-1; D perhaps matches TRBD1 (5 bases). V was cut by 4 bases and J by 9 bases, with 13 bases left in between. The length of the CDR3 is 13 residues. The germline CDR1 and CDR2 sequences are LGHNA and YNFKEQ. DNA of the CDR3: TGTGCCAGCAGCCCCCCAGGGTGGAGTGAGCAGTTCTTC. Protein product: CASSPPGWSEQFF.

The V and J genes are TRBV30 and TRBJ1-2; D uncertain. This CDR3 region has 13 residues. Germline loops: CDR1 GTSNPN, CDR2 SVGIG (reference sequence). With 4 bases removed from V and 0 bases from J, the gap between germline ends came to 9 bases. The CDR3 region has the DNA TGTGCCTGGAATTCTCAGGCTAACTATGGCTACACCTTC. Encoded protein: CAWNSQANYGYTF.

This clone occurred a few times. The rearrangement joins TRBV4-3 to TRBJ1-2, with D unclear. The length of the CDR3 is 15 residues. The germline V and J ends were trimmed by 0 bases and 4 bases, with 12 bases remaining between them. Looked up from germline, CDR1 is LGHNA and CDR2 is YSLEER. This chain's CDR3 is CASSQDLRQSYGYTF. For the CDR3, the DNA is TGCGCCAGCAGCCAAGACCTCAGGCAGAGCTATGGCTACACCTTC.

V and J are TRBV7-9 and TRBJ1-5; D possibly corresponds to TRBD1 (5 bases). Trimming cost V 5 bases and J 11 bases, with 22 bases left between them. Germline V CDR1 and CDR2: SEHNR, FQNEAQ (reference sequence). The CDR3 loop spans 15 amino acids. As DNA, the CDR3 is TGTGCCAGCAGCCTTCGCCTGCGGGGGACTGCGTCCCAGCATTTT. Amino acid sequence: CASSLRLRGTASQHF.

The rearrangement joins TRBV19 to TRBJ1-1; 9 bases agree with TRBD1. Losses at the gene ends were 7 bases for V and 3 bases for J; bases not matched to a gene: 6. Germline CDR1 LNHDA, CDR2 SQIVND (reference sequence). The CDR3 contains 14 residues. CDR3 loop: CASNPQGADTEAFF. CDR3 coding DNA: TGTGCCAGTAACCCACAGGGGGCGGACACTGAAGCTTTCTTT.

This rearrangement joins TRBV15 to TRBJ2-1, with D perhaps matching TRBD2 (6 bases). In germline, CDR1 is LNHNV, CDR2 YYDKDF (reference sequence). This CDR3 comprises 13 residues. The V and J ends lost 4 bases and 4 bases respectively, with 8 bases between them. CDR3 protein: CATSTGTYNEQFF. The CDR3 DNA sequence: TGTGCCACCAGCACTGGGACTTACAATGAGCAGTTCTTC.

This clone showed up just a few times. The chain has TRBV6-4 and TRBJ2-2; the match to TRBD1 covers 7 bases. The junction had 4 bases not matched to a gene; V was cut back by 10 bases and J by 2 bases. This CDR3 is built from 13 residues. Germline V gene sequence: CDR1 MRHNA, CDR2 SNTAGT. Written as DNA, the CDR3 is TGTGCCATCGGGACAGCCAACACCGGGGAGCTGTTTTTT. It translates to CAIGTANTGELFF.

J is TRBJ1-1 and V is TRBV18; D ambiguous. The CDR3 spans 14 residues. The ends were cut back, 3 bases at V and 1 base at J, with 9 bases in the middle. Germline CDR1 is KGHSH and CDR2 is LQKENI. The CDR3 nucleotides read TGTGCCAGCTCACCCACTGCCGGGAACACTGAAGCTTTCTTT. It yields the protein CASSPTAGNTEAFF.

The chain uses TRBV12-5 and TRBJ1-1, with TRBD1 as a possible D gene (6 bases). The V gene's germline CDR1 is LGHNT and CDR2 FRNRAP. CDR3 length: 16 amino acids. V lost 6 bases to trimming and J lost 3 bases, with 20 bases between them. In DNA, the CDR3 is TGTGCTAGTGGCCGTACAGGGCTATCGGGGTACACTGAAGCTTTCTTT. Protein product: CASGRTGLSGYTEAFF.

CDR3 amino acids: CAISESSNQPQHF. In DNA, the CDR3 is TGTGCCATCAGTGAGTCCTCCAATCAGCCCCAGCATTTT. The chain recombines TRBV10-3 with TRBJ1-5, with D uncertain. The germline V gene has CDR1 ENHRY and CDR2 SYGVKD. The V end lost 0 bases, the J end lost 3 bases, and 3 bases lay between the germline ends. The CDR3 contains 13 residues.

This chain uses TRBV5-1 with TRBJ1-2, with 7 bases identical to TRBD1. The CDR3 loop spans 13 amino acids. The germline V gene encodes CDR1 SGHRS and CDR2 YFSETQ. V was pared by 0 bases and J by 5 bases, with 1 base of the junction left unmatched. CDR3 in DNA: TGCGCCAGCAGCTTGGCGGGACAGTATGGCTACACCTTC. Protein sequence: CASSLAGQYGYTF.

The chain couples TRBV11-1 to TRBJ2-6; a weak D match, TRBD2 (6 bases). This CDR3 has 15 amino acids. Trimming removed 1 base at V and 2 bases at J, with 6 bases between. Germline CDR1 SGHAT, CDR2 FQDESV (reference sequence). Written as DNA, the CDR3 is TGTGCCAGCAGCTTAGGGAGGGCTGGGGCCAACGTCCTGACTTTC. Residues: CASSLGRAGANVLTF.